A selection of T cell receptor beta chains follows, all from one sample in a study of blood T cell repertoires in COVID-19. Produced via immunoSEQ multiplex PCR; TCRdb's table is partial and in-frame only. The repertoire holds some 200,000 clones, around 87% seen once, with around 7% in the top ten. The sample was peripheral blood. These receptors originate from a woman older than 75 in a cohort sampled during active or convalescent COVID-19. CDR3s include the opening cysteine and the closing phenylalanine or tryptophan. The D gene is left open where the match is weak. Not all rows give a size; the values are once, few, many and, for expanded clones, a class.

TRBV27,TRBJ2-4,.,TRBD1,CASSLFGTGVGKNIQYF,TGTGCCAGCAGTTTATTTGGGACAGGGGTAGGCAAAAACATTCAGTACTTC
TRBV4-2,TRBJ1-4,.,TRBD1,CASSQVQGATNEKLFF,TGTGCCAGCAGCCAAGTTCAGGGGGCAACTAATGAAAAACTGTTTTTT
TRBV25-1,TRBJ1-1,.,TRBD1,CASSLTRTGDTEAFF,TGTGCCAGCAGTCTAACACGGACAGGGGACACTGAAGCTTTCTTT
TRBV19,TRBJ1-5,.,TRBD1,CASSIVNRGIQPQHF,TGTGCCAGTAGTATAGTTAACAGGGGGATTCAGCCCCAGCATTTT
TRBV7-9,TRBJ2-5,.,.,CASSLAGSQETQYF,TGTGCCAGCAGCTTAGCGGGCAGTCAGGAGACCCAGTACTTC
TRBV16,TRBJ1-2,.,TRBD1,CASSQSTGDYGYTF,TGTGCCAGCAGCCAATCGACAGGGGATTATGGCTACACCTTC
TRBV3-1/TRBV3-2,TRBJ1-1,.,.,CASSQGGGRNTEAFF,TGTGCCAGCAGCCAAGGGGGGGGGCGGAACACTGAAGCTTTCTTT
TRBV10-3,TRBJ1-2,once,TRBD1,CAISESRGQGIYGYTF,TGTGCCATCAGTGAGTCGAGAGGACAGGGGATATATGGCTACACCTTC
TRBV4-2,TRBJ2-2,.,TRBD1,CASSPGGAYTGELFF,TGTGCCAGCAGTCCAGGGGGCGCCTACACCGGGGAGCTGTTTTTT
TRBV2,TRBJ2-5,.,TRBD2,CASRGTSGDQETQYF,TGTGCCAGCAGGGGGACTAGCGGGGACCAAGAGACCCAGTACTTC
TRBV3-1/TRBV3-2,TRBJ2-2,few,.,CASSPSIVRGTGELFF,TGTGCCAGCAGCCCCTCGATTGTACGGGGCACCGGGGAGCTGTTTTTT
TRBV6-1,TRBJ1-5,few,.,CASSEEGGSNQPQHF,TGTGCCAGCAGTGAAGAGGGAGGCAGCAATCAGCCCCAGCATTTT
TRBV12-3/TRBV12-4,TRBJ2-6,.,.,CASSAGANVLTF,TGTGCCAGCTCGGCTGGGGCCAACGTCCTGACTTTC
TRBV11-3,TRBJ2-1,.,.,CASSPRGYNEQFF,TGTGCCAGCAGCCCCCGGGGCTACAATGAGCAGTTCTTC
TRBV7-8,TRBJ1-5,.,.,CASSLSGLHQPQHF,TGTGCCAGCAGCTTGTCAGGTTTACATCAGCCCCAGCATTTT
TRBV19,TRBJ2-7,.,.,CASTPGHRTREQYF,TGTGCCAGTACCCCGGGACACCGAACTAGGGAGCAGTACTTC
TRBV11-3,TRBJ1-4,.,TRBD1,CASSAQGADEKLFF,TGTGCCAGCAGCGCCCAGGGGGCCGATGAAAAACTGTTTTTT
TRBV6-2/TRBV6-3,TRBJ1-2,.,.,CASSYLSYGYTF,TGTGCCAGCAGTTACCTGAGCTATGGCTACACCTTC
TRBV4-1,TRBJ2-3,.,.,CASSGEEDTQYF,TGCGCCAGCAGCGGAGAGGAGGATACGCAGTATTTT
TRBV5-1,TRBJ2-1,once,TRBD1,CASSGYHAGQGYNEQFF,TGCGCCAGCAGCGGGTACCATGCGGGACAGGGGTACAATGAGCAGTTCTTC
TRBV12-3/TRBV12-4,TRBJ1-1,.,.,CASSKPMEAFF,TGTGCCAGCAGTAAACCTATGGAAGCTTTCTTT
TRBV9,TRBJ2-7,once,TRBD1,CASSVVSQGGEQYF,TGTGCCAGCAGCGTAGTTTCACAGGGGGGCGAGCAGTACTTC
TRBV13,TRBJ1-1,few,.,CASRWIWASNEAFF,TGTGCCAGCAGATGGATATGGGCGAGTAATGAAGCTTTCTTT
TRBV6-6,TRBJ2-7,.,.,CASSTVSERYEQYF,TGTGCCAGCAGCACTGTGAGCGAGCGCTACGAGCAGTACTTC
TRBV2,TRBJ2-5,once,.,CASSEKHF,TGTGCCAGCAGTGAAAAGCACTTC
TRBV2,TRBJ2-5,.,TRBD1,CARGQGMGETQYF,TGTGCCAGGGGACAGGGAATGGGGGAGACCCAGTACTTC
TRBV30,TRBJ2-2,few,.,CAWGTGTPRTGELFF,TGTGCCTGGGGAACCGGGACACCCAGGACCGGGGAGCTGTTTTTT
TRBV6-5,TRBJ1-1,.,TRBD1,CASVGTGVTEAFF,TGTGCCAGTGTCGGGACAGGGGTTACTGAAGCTTTCTTT
TRBV10-1,TRBJ2-1,.,TRBD1,CASSELDRGWYEQFF,TGCGCCAGCAGTGAGTTGGACAGGGGTTGGTATGAGCAGTTCTTC
TRBV29-1,TRBJ1-1,once,.,CSAGQMNTEAFF,TGCAGCGCTGGACAGATGAACACTGAAGCTTTCTTT
TRBV5-1,TRBJ2-7,.,TRBD1,CASHRTGSYEQYF,TGCGCCAGCCACCGGACAGGCTCCTACGAGCAGTACTTC
TRBV28,TRBJ2-6,.,TRBD1,CASDRGQASGANVLTF,TGTGCCAGCGACAGGGGGCAGGCCTCTGGGGCCAACGTCCTGACTTTC
TRBV4-2,TRBJ2-3,few,.,CASSQAGAVADTQYF,TGTGCCAGCAGCCAAGCGGGAGCAGTGGCAGATACGCAGTATTTT
TRBV5-4,TRBJ1-1,.,.,CASSLLGGATEAFF,TGTGCCAGCAGCCTCCTGGGGGGGGCCACTGAAGCTTTCTTT
TRBV6-5,TRBJ1-1,.,TRBD1,CASRQGAGVNTEAFF,TGTGCCAGCAGACAGGGGGCCGGGGTGAACACTGAAGCTTTCTTT
TRBV24-1,TRBJ1-1,.,.,CATSDTDRHAFF,TGTGCCACCAGTGACACCGACAGGCATGCTTTCTTT
TRBV11-3,TRBJ2-2,.,.,CASSLRTGSTGELFF,TGTGCCAGCAGCTTAAGGACGGGGTCCACCGGGGAGCTGTTTTTT
TRBV18,TRBJ1-1,.,TRBD1,CASSPGTGGLNTEAFF,TGTGCCAGCTCACCCGGGACAGGTGGATTGAACACTGAAGCTTTCTTT
TRBV7-2,TRBJ2-3,once,.,CASRGFQRTDTQYF,TGTGCCAGCCGAGGGTTCCAGCGCACAGATACGCAGTATTTT
TRBV7-9,TRBJ1-3,.,.,CASSFEANTIYF,TGTGCCAGCAGCTTTGAGGCAAACACCATATATTTT
TRBV28,TRBJ1-6,.,.,CASSLIRGAGNSPLHF,TGTGCCAGCAGTTTAATACGGGGGGCTGGTAATTCACCCCTCCACTTT